The source of this T cell receptor (beta chain) is a study of blood T cell repertoires in COVID-19. Generated by immunoSEQ multiplex PCR, the TCRdb table keeps only in-frame clones and is missing some. The repertoire has almost 250,000 clones, approximately 90% of them found once; the top ten carry approximately 4.2%. Participants came from about 23 US areas, aged about 18 to 100 years. Recovery meant two consecutive negative NP/OP PCR tests, professional clearance, or resolved symptoms. CDR1 and CDR2 (germline): MDHEN, SYDVKM. V was pared by 6 bases and J by 3 bases, with 3 bases of the junction left unmatched. The length of the CDR3 is 13 residues.

The sequencing sample was made of PBMCs or T cells enriched from blood (not recorded which). The TCR comes from a woman between 25 and 40 years old who had recovered from COVID-19. The rearrangement joins TRBV28 to TRBJ1-2, with 8 bases aligning to TRBD1. The CDR3 sequence is CASRIQGDYGYTF. CDR3 DNA sequence: TGTGCCAGCAGAATACAGGGGGACTATGGCTACACCTTC.